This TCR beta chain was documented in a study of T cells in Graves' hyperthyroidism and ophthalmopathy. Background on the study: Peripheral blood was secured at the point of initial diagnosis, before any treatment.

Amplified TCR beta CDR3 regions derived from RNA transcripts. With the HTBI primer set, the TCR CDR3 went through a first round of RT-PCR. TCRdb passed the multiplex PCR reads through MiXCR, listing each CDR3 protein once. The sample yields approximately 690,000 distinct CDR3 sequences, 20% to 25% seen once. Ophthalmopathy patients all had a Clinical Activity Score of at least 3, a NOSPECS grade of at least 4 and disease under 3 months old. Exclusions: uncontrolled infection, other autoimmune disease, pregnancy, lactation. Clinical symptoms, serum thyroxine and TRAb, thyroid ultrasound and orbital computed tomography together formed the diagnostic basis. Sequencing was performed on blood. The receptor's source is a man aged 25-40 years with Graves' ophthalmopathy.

The CDR3 loop is CASSPAGRTETQYF. The CDR3 DNA follows: TGCGCCAGCAGCCCCGCGGGCAGAACAGAGACCCAGTACTTC. The J gene is TRBJ2-5, the V gene TRBV4-1; D possibly corresponds to TRBD2 (5 bases). This CDR3 contains 14 residues. The V and J ends lost 4 bases and 4 bases respectively, with 13 bases between them. Looked up from germline, CDR1 is MGHRA and CDR2 is YSYEKL.